The clone carrying this TCR beta chain is a singleton in its sample. Method: immunoSEQ multiplex PCR; TCRdb's copy keeps in-frame clones and lacks some. The sample has tens of thousands of clones; roughly nine tenths are singletons. The CDR3 has 15 residues. V shed 4 bases and J 0 bases; nucleotides not matched to a gene: 4. Germline lookup yields CDR1 SGHRS and CDR2 YFSETQ. The data are from a study of blood T cell repertoires in COVID-19. Whole-study context: Acute and convalescent COVID-19 specimens originated in the United States, Italy and Spain.

This receptor was obtained from a woman in her forties or fifties with active COVID-19. The sequenced sample consisted of peripheral blood. The chain carries TRBV5-1 and TRBJ2-3, with 8 nucleotides matching TRBD2. CDR3 DNA: TGCGCCAGCAGCCCTAGCGGGTATAGCACAGATACGCAGTATTTT. This gives the protein CASSPSGYSTDTQYF. Full variable domain (outside the CDR3, taken from reference TRBV5-1 and TRBJ2-3): KAGVTQTPRYLIKTRGQQVTLSCSPISGHRSVSWYQQTPGQGLQFLFEYFSETQRNKGNFPGRFSGRQFSNSRSEMNVSTLELGDSALYLCASSPSGYSTDTQYFGPGTRLTVL.